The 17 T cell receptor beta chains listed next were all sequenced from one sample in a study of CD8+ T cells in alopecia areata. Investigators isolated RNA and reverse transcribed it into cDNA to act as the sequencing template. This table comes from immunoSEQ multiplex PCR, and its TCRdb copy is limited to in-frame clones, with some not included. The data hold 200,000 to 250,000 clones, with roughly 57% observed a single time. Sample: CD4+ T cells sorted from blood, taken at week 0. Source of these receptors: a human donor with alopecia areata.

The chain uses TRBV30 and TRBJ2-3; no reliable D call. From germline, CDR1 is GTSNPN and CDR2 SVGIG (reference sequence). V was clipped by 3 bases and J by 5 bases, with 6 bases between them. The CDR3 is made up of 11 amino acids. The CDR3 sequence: CAWSAIDTQYF. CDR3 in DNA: TGTGCCTGGAGCGCAATAGATACGCAGTATTTT.

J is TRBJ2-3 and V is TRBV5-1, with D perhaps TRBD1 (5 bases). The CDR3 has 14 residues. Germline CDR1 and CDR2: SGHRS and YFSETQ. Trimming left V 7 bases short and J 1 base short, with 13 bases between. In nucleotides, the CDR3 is TGCGCCAGCTCCGACAGCAGTCGCACAGATACGCAGTATTTT. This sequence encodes CASSDSSRTDTQYF.

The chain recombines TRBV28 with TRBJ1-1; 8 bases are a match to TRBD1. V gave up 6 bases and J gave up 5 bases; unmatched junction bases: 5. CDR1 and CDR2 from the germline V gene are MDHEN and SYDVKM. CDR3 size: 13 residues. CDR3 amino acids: CASRAGGRTEAFF. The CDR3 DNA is TGTGCCAGCAGAGCAGGGGGCAGGACTGAAGCTTTCTTT. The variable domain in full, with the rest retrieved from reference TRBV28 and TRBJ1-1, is DVKVTQSSRYLVKRTGEKVFLECVQDMDHENMFWYRQDPGLGLRLIYFSYDVKMKEKGDIPEGYSVSREKKERFSLILESASTNQTSMYLCASRAGGRTEAFFGQGTRLTVV.

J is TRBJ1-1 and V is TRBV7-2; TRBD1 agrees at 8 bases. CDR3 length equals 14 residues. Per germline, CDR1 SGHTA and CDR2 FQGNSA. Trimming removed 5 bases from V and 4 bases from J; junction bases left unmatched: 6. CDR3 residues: CASSTRTGITEAFF. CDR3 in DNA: TGTGCCAGCAGCACAAGGACAGGGATCACTGAAGCTTTCTTT. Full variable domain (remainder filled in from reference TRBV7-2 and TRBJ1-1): GAGVSQSPSNKVTEKGKDVELRCDPISGHTALYWYRQSLGQGLEFLIYFQGNSAPDKSGLPSDRFSAERTGGSVSTLTIQRTQQEDSAVYLCASSTRTGITEAFFGQGTRLTVV.

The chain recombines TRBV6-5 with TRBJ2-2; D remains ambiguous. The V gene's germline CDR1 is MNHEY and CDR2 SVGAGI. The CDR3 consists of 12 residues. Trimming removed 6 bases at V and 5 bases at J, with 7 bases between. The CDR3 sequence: CASRGPTGELFF. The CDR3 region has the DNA TGTGCCAGCAGAGGGCCTACCGGGGAGCTGTTTTTT.

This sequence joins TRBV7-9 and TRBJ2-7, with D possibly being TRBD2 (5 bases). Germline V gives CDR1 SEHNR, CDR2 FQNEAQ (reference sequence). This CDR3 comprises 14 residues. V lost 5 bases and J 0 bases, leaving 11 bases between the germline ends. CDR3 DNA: TGTGCCAGCAGCGAGAGCGGAACCTCCTACGAGCAGTACTTC. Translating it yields CASSESGTSYEQYF. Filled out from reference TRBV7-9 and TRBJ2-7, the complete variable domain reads DTGVSQNPRHKITKRGQNVTFRCDPISEHNRLYWYRQTLGQGPEFLTYFQNEAQLEKSRLLSDRFSAERPKGSFSTLEIQRTEQGDSAMYLCASSESGTSYEQYFGPGTRLTVT.

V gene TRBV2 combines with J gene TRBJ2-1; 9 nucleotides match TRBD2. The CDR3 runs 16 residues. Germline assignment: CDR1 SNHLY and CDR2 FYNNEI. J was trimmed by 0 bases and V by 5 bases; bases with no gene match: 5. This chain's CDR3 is CASSSSGASSYNEQFF. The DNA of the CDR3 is TGTGCCAGCAGTTCTAGCGGGGCCAGCTCCTACAATGAGCAGTTCTTC.

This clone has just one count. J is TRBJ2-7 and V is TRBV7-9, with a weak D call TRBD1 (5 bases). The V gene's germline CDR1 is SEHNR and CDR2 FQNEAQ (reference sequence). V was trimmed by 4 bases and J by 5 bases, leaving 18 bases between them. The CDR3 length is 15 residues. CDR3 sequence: CASSSQDALGHEQYF. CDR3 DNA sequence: TGTGCCAGCAGCTCCCAGGACGCCTTGGGGCACGAGCAGTACTTC.

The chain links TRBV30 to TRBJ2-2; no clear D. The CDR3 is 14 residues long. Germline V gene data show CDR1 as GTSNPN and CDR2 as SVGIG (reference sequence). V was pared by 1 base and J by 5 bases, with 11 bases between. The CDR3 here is CAWSDPGETGELFF. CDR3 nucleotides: TGTGCCTGGAGTGACCCTGGGGAAACCGGGGAGCTGTTTTTT.

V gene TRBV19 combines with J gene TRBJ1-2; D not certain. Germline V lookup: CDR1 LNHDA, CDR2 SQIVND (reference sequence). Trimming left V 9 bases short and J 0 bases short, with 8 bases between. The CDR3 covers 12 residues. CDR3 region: CASEGSNYGYTF. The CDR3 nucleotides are TGTGCCAGCGAGGGCTCTAACTATGGCTACACCTTC.

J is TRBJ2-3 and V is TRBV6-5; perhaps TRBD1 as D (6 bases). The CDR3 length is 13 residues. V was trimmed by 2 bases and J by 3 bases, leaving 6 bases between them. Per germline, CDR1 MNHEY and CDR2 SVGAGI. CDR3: CASSYDRTDTQYF. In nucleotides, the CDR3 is TGTGCCAGCAGTTACGACAGGACAGATACGCAGTATTTT.

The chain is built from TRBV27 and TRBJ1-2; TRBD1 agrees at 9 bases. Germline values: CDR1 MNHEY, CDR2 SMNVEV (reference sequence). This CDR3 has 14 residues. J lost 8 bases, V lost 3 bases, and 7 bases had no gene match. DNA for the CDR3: TGTGCCAGCAGTTTGGGACAGGGATTGTTGGGCTACACCTTC. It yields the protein CASSLGQGLLGYTF.

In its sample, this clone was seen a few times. CDR3 DNA: TGTGCCATACAGGGTCAGGTCGACTATGGCTACACCTTC. Translation: CAIQGQVDYGYTF. V is TRBV2 and J is TRBJ1-2; a weak D match, TRBD1 (6 bases). This CDR3 comprises 13 residues. Deletions cut 10 bases from V and 3 bases from J, with 15 bases between. Germline V CDR1 and CDR2: SNHLY, FYNNEI.

This CDR3 reads CASSHTMRGPHNEQFF. DNA of the CDR3: TGTGCCAGCAGCCACACAATGAGGGGCCCTCACAATGAGCAGTTCTTC. V is TRBV7-2 and J is TRBJ2-1, with D perhaps being TRBD1 or TRBD2 (5 bases each). Trimming took 5 bases from V and 5 from J, leaving 19 bases between them. This CDR3 comprises 16 residues. The germline CDR1 and CDR2 sequences are SGHTA and FQGNSA.

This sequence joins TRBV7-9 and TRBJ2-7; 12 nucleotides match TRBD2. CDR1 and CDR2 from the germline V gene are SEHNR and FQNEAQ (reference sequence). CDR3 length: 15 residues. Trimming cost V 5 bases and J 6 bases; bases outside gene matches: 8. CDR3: CASSATTSGRIEQYF. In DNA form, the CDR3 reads TGTGCCAGCAGCGCAACGACTAGCGGGAGAATCGAGCAGTACTTC.

Here the CDR3 DNA reads TGCAGCGTACCCGGACAGGGGCTCCTTAACTATGGCTACACCTTC. It encodes CSVPGQGLLNYGYTF. The V call is TRBV29-1, the J call TRBJ1-2; 9 bases match TRBD1. Germline CDR1 and CDR2: SQVTM and ANQGSEA. J was trimmed by 1 base and V by 6 bases; bases with no gene match: 9. CDR3 length equals 15 residues. The full variable domain, rest sourced from reference TRBV29-1 and TRBJ1-2, is SAVISQKPSRDICQRGTSLTIQCQVDSQVTMMFWYRQQPGQSLTLIATANQGSEATYESGFVIDKFPISRPNLTFSTLTVSNMSPEDSSIYLCSVPGQGLLNYGYTFGSGTRLTVV.

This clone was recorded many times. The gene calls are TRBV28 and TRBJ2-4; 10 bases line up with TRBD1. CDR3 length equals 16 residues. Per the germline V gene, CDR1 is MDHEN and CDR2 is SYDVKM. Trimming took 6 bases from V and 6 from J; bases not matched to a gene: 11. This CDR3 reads CASSILTGGRGNIQYF. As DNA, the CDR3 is TGTGCCAGCAGCATCCTGACAGGGGGCAGGGGAAACATTCAGTACTTC.